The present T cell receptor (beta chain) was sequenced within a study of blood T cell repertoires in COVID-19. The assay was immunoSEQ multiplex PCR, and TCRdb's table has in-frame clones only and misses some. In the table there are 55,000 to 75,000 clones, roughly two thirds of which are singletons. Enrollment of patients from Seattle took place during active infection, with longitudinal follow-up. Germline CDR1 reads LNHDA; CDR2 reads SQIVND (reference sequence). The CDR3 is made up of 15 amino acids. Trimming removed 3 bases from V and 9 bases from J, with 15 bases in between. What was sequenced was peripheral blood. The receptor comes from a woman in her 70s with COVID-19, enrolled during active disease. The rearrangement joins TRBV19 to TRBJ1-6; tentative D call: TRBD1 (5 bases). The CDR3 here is CASSIRRGEISPLHF. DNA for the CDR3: TGTGCCAGTAGTATTCGGAGGGGCGAAATTTCACCCCTCCACTTT.